This TCR beta chain was captured in a study of T cells in Graves' hyperthyroidism and ophthalmopathy. Template material for amplifying TCR beta CDR3 regions consisted of RNA transcripts. First-round RT-PCR of the TCR CDR3 relied on the HTBI primer set. TCRdb itself ran the multiplex PCR reads through MiXCR, one entry per CDR3 protein. The data hold 560,000 or so distinct CDR3 sequences, with 35% to 55% observed a single time. This clonotype occurred many times. Per the germline V gene, CDR1 is MNHNY and CDR2 is SVGAGI (reference sequence). V dropped 0 bases and J dropped 4 bases, with 9 bases sitting between them. This CDR3 contains 14 residues.

V and J are TRBV6-6 and TRBJ2-5, with D unclear. The TCR comes from a woman aged 18-30 years with Graves' hyperthyroidism. What was sequenced was peripheral blood or thyroid tissue (not recorded which). CDR3 DNA sequence: TGTGCCAGCAGTTACTCTCTGGCAGGAGAGACCCAGTACTTC. Its translation: CASSYSLAGETQYF.